This T cell receptor beta chain emerged from a study of blood T cell repertoires in COVID-19. The method was immunoSEQ multiplex PCR; TCRdb's version includes in-frame clones alone and lacks a portion of them. Found here are 280,000 or so clones, around 90% of them singletons; the top ten hold 6% to 7%. V shed 2 bases and J shed 4 bases, with 17 bases lying between them. This CDR3 comprises 16 residues. Germline CDR1 KGHSH, CDR2 LQKENI. J is TRBJ1-1 and V is TRBV18, with D possibly TRBD1 on 6 matching bases. The sample comprised PBMCs or T cells enriched from blood (not recorded which). The receptor was derived from a woman in her thirties or forties who had recovered from COVID-19. This CDR3 reads CASSPYAGGEVTEAFF. The CDR3, as DNA: TGTGCCAGCTCACCATACGCGGGGGGCGAAGTCACTGAAGCTTTCTTT.